Each of the 30 T cell receptor beta chains below was sequenced from the same sample in a study of cytomegalovirus exposure and HLA in healthy donors. This PCR relied on a set of 60 Vbeta primers and 13 Jbeta primers. Some clones are missing from TCRdb's copy, which holds only in-frame ones; the method was immunoSEQ multiplex PCR. This sample has more than 150,000 clones; 70% to 90% occur once, and the top ten carry less than 2.5%. Material for sequencing was PBMCs. These receptors were obtained from a woman younger than 30 in good health and CMV-seronegative.

The chain is built from TRBV29-1 and TRBJ1-2, with a possible D match to TRBD1 (6 bases). With 4 bases removed from V and 0 bases from J, the gap between germline ends came to 15 bases. This CDR3 is built from 15 residues. CDR1 and CDR2 (germline): SQVTM, ANQGSEA. DNA of the CDR3: TGCAGCGTTGGGGGGGGGCCAGTAGCTAACTATGGCTACACCTTC. Its translation: CSVGGGPVANYGYTF.

This clone was detected only once. The chain links TRBV7-9 to TRBJ1-2, with 9 bases that match TRBD1. There are 14 residues in the CDR3. CDR1 SEHNR and CDR2 FQNEAQ come from the germline V gene (reference sequence). J gave up 6 bases and V 3 bases, and 5 bases lay outside the gene matches. The DNA of the CDR3 is TGTGCCAGCAGCTTGGGACAGGGTACGAATGGCTACACCTTC. This translates into CASSLGQGTNGYTF.

The gene calls are TRBV5-1 and TRBJ1-6; 8 bases align to TRBD1. Germline values: CDR1 SGHRS, CDR2 YFSETQ. Trimming at V came to 0 bases and at J to 10 bases, leaving 9 bases not matched to a gene. There are 16 residues in the CDR3. The CDR3 nucleotides are TGCGCCAGCAGCTTGGAAGTTGTGGCAGGGGGCTCACCCCTCCACTTT. Protein: CASSLEVVAGGSPLHF.

The rearrangement links TRBV7-2 to TRBJ2-7; D ambiguous. The V end was cut by 1 base, the J end by 3 bases, with 7 bases between. Germline CDR1 reads SGHTA; CDR2 reads FQGNSA. The CDR3 consists of 13 residues. CDR3 sequence reads: CASSLVTGYEQYF. The CDR3 DNA sequence: TGTGCCAGCAGCTTAGTCACTGGCTACGAGCAGTACTTC.

There are a few counts of this clone. This CDR3 is CASSLYYEQYF. The CDR3 nucleotides are TGTGCCAGCAGCTTATACTACGAGCAGTACTTC. This chain links TRBV7-2 with TRBJ2-7; D is undetermined. This CDR3 region has 11 residues. The V gene lost 2 bases and the J gene lost 3 bases, with 2 bases spanning the gap. Germline CDR1 and CDR2: SGHTA and FQGNSA.

The rearrangement joins TRBV28 to TRBJ1-5; TRBD1 agrees at 9 bases. The CDR3 is 17 residues long. The V gene end was trimmed by 4 bases and the J gene end by 3 bases; junction bases not matched to a gene: 10. Germline V lookup: CDR1 MDHEN, CDR2 SYDVKM. The CDR3 sequence: CASSSLPGQGDNQPQHF. The CDR3, as DNA: TGTGCCAGCAGTTCTCTCCCGGGACAGGGCGACAATCAGCCCCAGCATTTT.

The chain carries TRBV5-5 and TRBJ2-7; 10 bases fit TRBD2. This CDR3 spans 15 amino acids. The J segment lost 4 bases and the V segment lost 4 bases, leaving 8 bases of the junction unmatched. Germline loops: CDR1 SGHKS, CDR2 YYEKEE (reference sequence). The CDR3 coding sequence is TGTGCCAGCAGCCCACTAGCGGGAATGTTTTACGAGCAGTACTTC. Translation gives CASSPLAGMFYEQYF.

CDR3 DNA sequence: TGTGCCAGCAGCCCCCAAGGAGCGGGAGAAGGGCCCTCGAGGACCCAGTACTTC. Amino acids: CASSPQGAGEGPSRTQYF. The J gene is TRBJ2-5, the V gene TRBV7-3; 8 bases fit TRBD2. The CDR3 has 18 amino acids. With V trimmed by 5 bases and J by 7 bases, 21 bases remained unmatched. Per germline, CDR1 SGHTA and CDR2 FQGTGA.

The rearrangement uses TRBV27 and TRBJ2-1; 10 nucleotides line up with TRBD2. Germline trimming cut 2 bases from V and 9 bases from J; bases unmatched to any gene: 13. The CDR3 loop spans 17 amino acids. CDR1 and CDR2 from the germline V gene are MNHEY and SMNVEV (reference sequence). The CDR3 is CASSLGPFQREGREQFF. The CDR3 DNA follows: TGTGCCAGCAGTTTAGGCCCCTTCCAGCGGGAGGGCCGTGAGCAGTTCTTC.

This chain links TRBV9 with TRBJ2-5; 8 nucleotides align to TRBD2. The V gene's germline CDR1 is SGDLS and CDR2 YYNGEE. The CDR3 runs to 15 residues. J lost 4 bases, V lost 3 bases, and 8 bases had no gene match. The CDR3 DNA sequence: TGTGCCAGCAGCGCCGTAGGGAGCGGGGGAGAGACCCAGTACTTC. It translates to CASSAVGSGGETQYF.

This sequence joins TRBV7-9 and TRBJ1-2, with unresolved D. With 1 base removed from V and 6 bases from J, the gap between germline ends came to 12 bases. CDR1 is SEHNR, CDR2 FQNEAQ, per germline (reference sequence). CDR3 length: 14 amino acids. The chain's CDR3 is CASSLVLVQDGYTF. DNA for the CDR3: TGTGCCAGCAGCTTAGTACTGGTCCAGGATGGCTACACCTTC.

The chain has TRBV5-1 and TRBJ2-1; D is unclear. Germline V CDR1 and CDR2: SGHRS, YFSETQ. The CDR3 is 16 amino acids. Trimming removed 1 base at V and 5 bases at J, with 16 bases between. The CDR3 DNA follows: TGCGCCAGCAGCTTGTTCGTACGTACCGACAACAATGAGCAGTTCTTC. As protein: CASSLFVRTDNNEQFF.

This sequence joins TRBV19 and TRBJ2-2, with TRBD2 identical over 7 bases. Losses at the gene ends were 5 bases for V and 5 bases for J; bases not matched to a gene: 8. Germline CDR1 LNHDA, CDR2 SQIVND (reference sequence). The CDR3 has 15 amino acids. The CDR3 spells CASSSAGSLTGELFF. In DNA form, the CDR3 reads TGTGCCAGTAGTTCAGCGGGATCCTTGACCGGGGAGCTGTTTTTT.

J is TRBJ1-2 and V is TRBV6-5; the match to TRBD1 covers 7 bases. Germline CDR1 is MNHEY and CDR2 is SVGAGI. V lost 5 bases, J lost 8 bases, and 8 bases stayed unmatched. The CDR3 is made up of 13 amino acids. CDR3 region: CASSKDRVEGYTF. The CDR3 coding sequence is TGTGCCAGCAGTAAAGACAGGGTGGAGGGCTACACCTTC.

The chain uses TRBV9 and TRBJ2-7, with 7 bases lining up with TRBD1. CDR1 is SGDLS, CDR2 YYNGEE, per germline. There are 15 residues in the CDR3. The ends lost 0 bases at V and 2 bases at J; junction bases unmatched: 5. CDR3 loop: CASSVDTGVPYEQYF. The CDR3 DNA is TGTGCCAGCAGCGTAGATACAGGGGTTCCCTACGAGCAGTACTTC.

The chain has TRBV7-2 and TRBJ1-2; D unclear. V was pared by 5 bases and J by 2 bases, with 12 bases between. CDR3 length equals 14 residues. Per germline, CDR1 SGHTA and CDR2 FQGNSA. The CDR3 reads CASSIPTENYGYTF. CDR3 in DNA: TGTGCCAGCAGCATTCCGACGGAGAACTATGGCTACACCTTC.

This chain links TRBV9 with TRBJ2-3, with 9 positions matching TRBD2. CDR1 and CDR2 from the germline V gene are SGDLS and YYNGEE. CDR3 size: 15 residues. Trimming cost V 1 base and J 6 bases; bases outside gene matches: 6. DNA for the CDR3: TGTGCCAGCAGCGTATCTACTAGCGGGCAGGATACGCAGTATTTT. It yields the protein CASSVSTSGQDTQYF.

The chain links TRBV7-8 to TRBJ2-7; D may be TRBD2 (6 bases). The CDR3 sequence is 13 residues long. Germline assignment: CDR1 SGHVS and CDR2 FQNEAQ. The germline V and J ends were trimmed by 10 bases and 3 bases, with 16 bases remaining between them. CDR3 nucleotide sequence: TGTGCCACCCAGCTCGGGGGAAACTACGAGCAGTACTTC. It yields the protein CATQLGGNYEQYF.

The chain links TRBV4-3 to TRBJ2-3; 9 positions match TRBD2. Germline V CDR1 and CDR2: LGHNA, YSLEER. The CDR3 is 15 residues long. The V and J ends lost 6 bases and 3 bases, in that order; junction bases with no gene match: 7. CDR3: CASSSGSGGTDTQYF. In DNA form, the CDR3 reads TGCGCCAGCAGTTCGGGTAGCGGGGGAACAGATACGCAGTATTTT.

V and J are TRBV19 and TRBJ1-6, with TRBD1 matching 8 bases. V shed 4 bases and J 10 bases; nucleotides not matched to a gene: 6. Germline V gene data show CDR1 as LNHDA and CDR2 as SQIVND (reference sequence). CDR3 length equals 14 residues. In DNA, the CDR3 is TGTGCCAGTAGTAAGGACAGGGAATACTCACCCCTCCACTTT. This gives the protein CASSKDREYSPLHF.

The rearrangement uses TRBV9 and TRBJ2-3; weak D call: TRBD1 (6 bases). Looked up from germline, CDR1 is SGDLS and CDR2 is YYNGEE. The V end was cut by 1 base, the J end by 4 bases, with 10 bases between. The CDR3 has 14 amino acids. The CDR3 spells CASSVQGLPDTQYF. In nucleotides, the CDR3 is TGTGCCAGCAGCGTACAGGGGCTGCCAGATACGCAGTATTTT.

V is TRBV7-3 and J is TRBJ1-6; TRBD1 aligns across 9 bases. This CDR3 comprises 15 residues. Germline V gene data show CDR1 as SGHTA and CDR2 as FQGTGA. After removal of 3 bases from V and 10 bases from J, the junction contained 7 bases not matched to a gene. CDR3 residues: CASSFEGQGLSPLHF. CDR3 bases: TGTGCCAGCAGCTTTGAGGGACAGGGTTTATCACCCCTCCACTTT.

This clone has only one observation. The chain recombines TRBV7-8 with TRBJ2-1; maybe TRBD2 (6 bases). CDR3 length equals 15 residues. CDR1 SGHVS and CDR2 FQNEAQ come from the germline V gene. The ends were cut back, 6 bases at V and 2 bases at J, with 14 bases in the middle. The CDR3 nucleotides read TGTGCCAGCAGTTCCGGGGACTCACCCTACAATGAGCAGTTCTTC. Amino acids: CASSSGDSPYNEQFF.

This clone was seen only once. The CDR3 here is CASSGRGLGTGELFF. CDR3 sequence (DNA): TGTGCCAGCAGTGGCAGGGGGCTGGGCACCGGGGAGCTGTTTTTT. The rearrangement uses TRBV28 and TRBJ2-2, with TRBD1 matching over 8 bases. V dropped 5 bases and J dropped 4; count of bases not matched to a gene: 6. The CDR3 has 15 amino acids. CDR1 MDHEN and CDR2 SYDVKM come from the germline V gene.

V and J are TRBV5-5 and TRBJ2-7; TRBD1 might be the D (5 bases). V lost 0 bases and J 1 base, leaving 11 bases between the germline ends. Per the germline V gene, CDR1 is SGHKS and CDR2 is YYEKEE (reference sequence). The CDR3 is 15 residues long. The CDR3 nucleotides are TGTGCCAGCAGCTTGGTTCAGGGTAATTCCTACGAGCAGTACTTC. Its protein product is CASSLVQGNSYEQYF.

This rearrangement joins TRBV7-6 to TRBJ2-2; D unclear. CDR3 size: 15 residues. V lost 1 base and J lost 2, with 8 bases in between. Germline assignment: CDR1 SGHVS and CDR2 FNYEAQ. Here the CDR3 DNA reads TGTGCCAGCAGCTTAGTGGGCTTTAACACCGGGGAGCTGTTTTTT. It translates to CASSLVGFNTGELFF. Complete variable domain (other parts from reference TRBV7-6 and TRBJ2-2): GAGVSQSPRYKVTKRGQDVALRCDPISGHVSLYWYRQALGQGPEFLTYFNYEAQQDKSGLPNDRFSAERPEGSISTLTIQRTEQRDSAMYRCASSLVGFNTGELFFGEGSRLTVL.

V is TRBV6-6 and J is TRBJ1-6; 7 bases line up with TRBD1. V trimming: 5 bases; J trimming: 6 bases; junction bases outside the gene matches: 10. Germline CDR1 MNHNY, CDR2 SVGAGI (reference sequence). CDR3 length: 16 amino acids. Here the CDR3 DNA reads TGTGCCAGCAGTCCCACGACGGGGGACAGTAATTCACCCCTCCACTTT. Translated, it gives CASSPTTGDSNSPLHF.

The chain combines TRBV19 with TRBJ2-7; D might be TRBD2 (5 bases). There are 15 residues in the CDR3. The germline CDR1 and CDR2 sequences are LNHDA and SQIVND (reference sequence). V was pared by 1 base and J by 1 base, with 11 bases between. CDR3 region: CASSIASLGSYEQYF. DNA of the CDR3: TGTGCCAGTAGTATAGCTAGCTTGGGGTCCTACGAGCAGTACTTC.

The chain recombines TRBV5-1 with TRBJ2-5; 9 bases match TRBD2. The V and J ends lost 4 bases and 5 bases, in that order; junction bases with no gene match: 12. Germline CDR1 SGHRS, CDR2 YFSETQ. CDR3 size: 16 residues. CDR3 coding DNA: TGCGCCAGCAGCGGATTTGGCGGGGGGGCCGAGGAGACCCAGTACTTC. Its translation: CASSGFGGGAEETQYF.

V is TRBV2 and J is TRBJ2-3; D possibly corresponds to TRBD2 (6 bases). This CDR3 is built from 16 residues. V was pared by 1 base and J by 6 bases, with 17 bases between. Germline V lookup: CDR1 SNHLY, CDR2 FYNNEI. CDR3: CASSEGSWRVGDTQYF. In nucleotides, the CDR3 is TGTGCCAGCAGTGAAGGATCTTGGAGGGTCGGGGATACGCAGTATTTT.